This T cell receptor (beta chain) was identified during a study of T cell responses to AZD1222 COVID-19 vaccine. General study findings and limits: Most donors were white British and more were female, and clonal diversity was possibly underestimated.

Notes on this clone: Its antigen is undetermined.

Sequencing was performed with immunoSEQ multiplex PCR; in TCRdb, only in-frame clones are kept and a portion is missing. This sample has some 97,000 clones, with 80% to 95% found just once. Trimming stripped 5 bases from V and 7 bases from J, with 27 bases between. The CDR3 loop spans 17 amino acids. Germline CDR1 MNHEY, CDR2 SMNVEV (reference sequence). The rearrangement joins TRBV27 to TRBJ2-7; weak D call: TRBD1 (7 bases). The sequenced sample was peripheral blood, obtained on day 0 of AZD1222 vaccination. This TCR derives from an adult in good health. CDR3 region: CASSPQGRGVIIGEQYF. In DNA, the CDR3 is TGTGCCAGCAGTCCCCAGGGCAGGGGGGTTATAATAGGTGAGCAGTACTTC.